A single sample is the source of the 30 T cell receptor beta chains below, sequenced in a study of blood T cell repertoires in COVID-19. TCRdb keeps only in-frame clones here, not all; method: immunoSEQ multiplex PCR. The sample consists of about 240,000 clones, around 81% of them appearing once. Sequences were obtained from peripheral blood. The source of these receptors is a man aged 30-40 years who had recovered from COVID-19.

The chain recombines TRBV19 with TRBJ2-2; possible D gene TRBD2, 6 bases. The V gene's germline CDR1 is LNHDA and CDR2 SQIVND (reference sequence). The CDR3 totals 13 residues. Trimming pared 6 bases from V and 4 bases from J, leaving 9 bases between. CDR3 protein: CASRGTFTGELFF. The CDR3 DNA is TGTGCCAGTAGGGGGACTTTCACCGGGGAGCTGTTTTTT.

The chain links TRBV11-1 to TRBJ2-2; D not certain. The CDR3 extends over 15 amino acids. V gave up 5 bases and J gave up 1 base, with 11 bases separating them. Germline V CDR1 and CDR2: SGHAT, FQDESV (reference sequence). The CDR3 DNA sequence: TGTGCCAGCAGCCGTCTGTCAGGGAACACCGGGGAGCTGTTTTTT. Translated, it gives CASSRLSGNTGELFF.

This sequence joins TRBV4-1 and TRBJ2-1; D is perhaps TRBD1 (5 bases). There are 16 residues in the CDR3. V was clipped by 4 bases and J by 6 bases, with 19 bases between them. The germline gives CDR1 MGHRA, CDR2 YSYEKL. CDR3 coding DNA: TGCGCCAGCAGCCCCAGGGTTTCTGACACTCGCAATGAGCAGTTCTTC. Protein sequence: CASSPRVSDTRNEQFF.

In DNA, the CDR3 is TGTGCTAGTGGTTTCGGGGATGAGCAGTTCTTC. Translating it yields CASGFGDEQFF. The chain joins TRBV12-5 to TRBJ2-1, with D possibly being TRBD2 (5 bases). Germline values: CDR1 LGHNT, CDR2 FRNRAP. Trimming took 3 bases from V and 8 from J, leaving 5 bases between them. The CDR3 loop spans 11 amino acids.

The table lists this clone with many counts. V gene TRBV7-3 combines with J gene TRBJ2-1; TRBD2 matches at 8 bases. V gave up 5 bases and J gave up 9 bases; unmatched junction bases: 6. CDR1 and CDR2 (germline): SGHTA, FQGTGA. The CDR3 length is 13 residues. CDR3 sequence: CASSPSGGGEQFF. CDR3 nucleotides: TGTGCCAGCAGCCCCTCCGGGGGGGGTGAGCAGTTCTTC. The variable domain in full, completed from reference TRBV7-3 and TRBJ2-1, reads GAGVSQTPSNKVTEKGKYVELRCDPISGHTALYWYRQSLGQGPEFLIYFQGTGAADDSGLPNDRFFAVRPEGSVSTLKIQRTERGDSAVYLCASSPSGGGEQFFGPGTRLTVL.

This clone occurred a few times. The rearrangement links TRBV28 to TRBJ1-2; TRBD1 aligns across 7 bases. The CDR3 extends over 13 amino acids. Germline CDR1 and CDR2: MDHEN and SYDVKM. After removal of 6 bases from V and 8 bases from J, the junction contained 9 bases not matched to a gene. The CDR3 loop reads CASRRTGVEGYTF. The CDR3 DNA sequence: TGTGCCAGCAGGCGAACAGGGGTGGAAGGCTACACCTTC.

V is TRBV10-3 and J is TRBJ1-1; D is uncertain. Trimming cost V 2 bases and J 4 bases, with 14 bases left between them. Germline-derived CDR1 and CDR2 are ENHRY and SYGVKD. The length of the CDR3 is 15 residues. As DNA, the CDR3 is TGTGCCATCAGTGAGGCATCGAGGGCGGGCACTGAAGCTTTCTTT. Amino acid sequence: CAISEASRAGTEAFF.

This clone was detected only a few times. The V and J genes are TRBV9 and TRBJ1-2; D is perhaps TRBD1 (6 bases). The CDR3 loop spans 14 amino acids. CDR1 and CDR2 (germline): SGDLS, YYNGEE. Trimming cost V 0 bases and J 8 bases, with 14 bases left between them. The CDR3, as DNA: TGTGCCAGCAGCGTAGGCCTGGGGGCGTCGGGCTACACCTTC. Translated, it gives CASSVGLGASGYTF.

This chain connects TRBV18 to TRBJ1-2, with 8 bases identical to TRBD1. V was clipped by 3 bases and J by 6 bases; unmatched bases: 6. The CDR3 covers 14 residues. Germline values: CDR1 KGHSH, CDR2 LQKENI. DNA for the CDR3: TGTGCCAGCTCACCCGGGACAGGTTGGGATGGCTACACCTTC. Its protein product is CASSPGTGWDGYTF.

The rearrangement uses TRBV5-4 and TRBJ1-6, with 10 nucleotides matching TRBD1. The CDR3 has 20 residues. CDR1 and CDR2 (germline): SGHNT, YYREEE (reference sequence). V gave up 4 bases and J gave up 0 bases; unmatched junction bases: 13. The CDR3 sequence is CASSREKGQGGSSYNSPLHF. The CDR3 coding sequence is TGTGCCAGCAGCCGCGAAAAAGGACAGGGGGGGTCCTCCTATAATTCACCCCTCCACTTT.

This chain links TRBV3-1 (or the pseudogene TRBV3-2) with TRBJ2-5; D possibly corresponds to TRBD1 (6 bases). The CDR3 runs 15 residues. Germline CDR1 LGHDT, CDR2 YNNKEL (reference sequence). V lost 2 bases and J 5 bases, leaving 15 bases between the germline ends. The CDR3: CASSQRTDLGETQYF. The DNA of the CDR3 is TGTGCCAGCAGCCAAAGGACAGACCTGGGGGAGACCCAGTACTTC.

The rearrangement uses TRBV19 and TRBJ1-4, with TRBD1 identical over 11 bases. Looked up from germline, CDR1 is LNHDA and CDR2 is SQIVND (reference sequence). The length of the CDR3 is 15 residues. With 7 bases clipped from V and 7 bases from J, the junction kept 8 bases outside the gene matches. DNA for the CDR3: TGTGCCAGTAATCTTGGGACAGGGGGAAGTGAAAAACTGTTTTTT. Its protein is CASNLGTGGSEKLFF.

V is TRBV5-4 and J is TRBJ2-3, with 12 bases matching TRBD2. The CDR3 covers 17 residues. J lost 5 bases, V lost 4 bases, and 11 bases had no gene match. Per germline, CDR1 SGHNT and CDR2 YYREEE (reference sequence). The CDR3 bases are TGTGCCAGCAGCGATACCCCTAGCGGGGGGGCCGGAGATACGCAGTATTTT. It encodes CASSDTPSGGAGDTQYF.

The chain joins TRBV18 to TRBJ2-1; no definite D call. Trimming took off 2 bases at V and 0 bases at J, with 5 bases between the two ends. CDR1 and CDR2 from the germline V gene are KGHSH and LQKENI. CDR3 size: 14 residues. The CDR3 is CASSPTSSYNEQFF. The CDR3 DNA follows: TGTGCCAGCTCACCAACCAGCTCCTACAATGAGCAGTTCTTC.

This chain joins TRBV5-1 and TRBJ1-5; tentatively, D is TRBD1 (5 bases). The V gene lost 1 base and the J gene lost 2 bases, with 10 bases spanning the gap. Germline lookup yields CDR1 SGHRS and CDR2 YFSETQ. This CDR3 is built from 15 residues. DNA of the CDR3: TGCGCCAGCAGCTTGATTGGGGGGGGCAATCAGCCCCAGCATTTT. The encoded protein is CASSLIGGGNQPQHF. Full variable domain (rest looked up from reference TRBV5-1 and TRBJ1-5): KAGVTQTPRYLIKTRGQQVTLSCSPISGHRSVSWYQQTPGQGLQFLFEYFSETQRNKGNFPGRFSGRQFSNSRSEMNVSTLELGDSALYLCASSLIGGGNQPQHFGDGTRLSIL.

The rearrangement joins TRBV2 to TRBJ1-2; TRBD1 agrees at 8 bases. The CDR3 sequence is 13 residues long. Germline CDR1 reads SNHLY; CDR2 reads FYNNEI. The V segment lost 6 bases and the J segment 6 bases; nucleotides outside the gene matches: 6. CDR3 sequence (DNA): TGTGCCAGCAGGGGGGCAGGGGGCCATGGCTACACCTTC. It yields the protein CASRGAGGHGYTF.

The chain joins TRBV25-1 to TRBJ2-5; 9 bases agree with TRBD1. CDR1 is MGHDK, CDR2 SYGVNS, per germline. Germline trimming cut 8 bases from V and 4 bases from J; bases unmatched to any gene: 5. The CDR3 covers 13 residues. Here the CDR3 reads CASWDRATETQYF. CDR3 sequence (DNA): TGTGCCAGCTGGGACAGGGCTACAGAGACCCAGTACTTC.

This clone was recorded a few times. The genes are TRBV5-5 and TRBJ2-7, with D maybe TRBD1 (5 bases). The CDR3 runs to 15 residues. CDR1 and CDR2 (germline): SGHKS, YYEKEE (reference sequence). V lost 0 bases, J lost 4 bases, and 14 bases lay in between. Here the CDR3 DNA reads TGTGCCAGCAGCTTGGAAGGTGCAGGGATTTACGAGCAGTACTTC. It translates to CASSLEGAGIYEQYF. The full variable domain, with the rest looked up from reference TRBV5-5 and TRBJ2-7, is DAGVTQSPTHLIKTRGQQVTLRCSPISGHKSVSWYQQVLGQGPQFIFQYYEKEERGRGNFPDRFSARQFPNYSSELNVNALLLGDSALYLCASSLEGAGIYEQYFGPGTRLTVT.

This chain joins TRBV5-1 and TRBJ2-2; the D is unclear. CDR3 length equals 13 residues. The V gene lost 3 bases and the J gene lost 3 bases, with 6 bases spanning the gap. Per the germline V gene, CDR1 is SGHRS and CDR2 is YFSETQ. The CDR3: CASSYEYTGELFF. The CDR3 DNA sequence: TGCGCCAGCAGCTATGAGTACACCGGGGAGCTGTTTTTT. The whole variable domain, filled in from reference TRBV5-1 and TRBJ2-2, reads KAGVTQTPRYLIKTRGQQVTLSCSPISGHRSVSWYQQTPGQGLQFLFEYFSETQRNKGNFPGRFSGRQFSNSRSEMNVSTLELGDSALYLCASSYEYTGELFFGEGSRLTVL.

About this clone itself: Being one base from a much bigger clone, this may be a read error. Within the sample, other DNA sequences also encode this same CDR3. The V and J genes are TRBV5-1 and TRBJ1-4, with D possibly being TRBD1 (6 bases). The V end was cut by 4 bases, the J end by 0 bases, with 10 bases between. The CDR3 covers 15 residues. Germline V lookup: CDR1 SGHRS, CDR2 YFSETQ. CDR3 nucleotide sequence: TGCGCCAGCAGCCTGGAGGGGGCAACTAATGAAAAACTGTTTTTT. The encoded protein is CASSLEGATNEKLFF.

Only a few counts were recorded for this clone. The rearrangement joins TRBV11-2 to TRBJ2-1; D perhaps matches TRBD1 (6 bases). Germline V CDR1 and CDR2: SGHAT, FQNNGV. The CDR3 has 14 residues. The ends were cut back, 2 bases at V and 10 bases at J, with 15 bases in the middle. The CDR3 sequence: CASSLWGQWDEQFF. The CDR3 DNA reads as TGTGCCAGCAGCTTATGGGGGCAGTGGGACGAGCAGTTCTTC.

For this clone: Since no conserved phenylalanine or tryptophan closes the CDR3, a read error is the likely cause. It is unclear where the CDR3 begins or ends on the DNA, so no DNA is shown, and the CDR3 is as TCRdb lists it. The chain recombines TRBV2 with TRBJ2-7; the table's D call of TRBD2 was not tested on the DNA. The germline V gene encodes CDR1 SNHLY and CDR2 FYNNEI. Including both end residues, the CDR3 is 13 amino acids long. This CDR3 reads CASRAPAGLRYPI.

Comment on this clone: One end of the junction does not line up with germline, which may come from a read error. The V call is TRBV3-1 (or the pseudogene TRBV3-2), the J call TRBJ2-3; 8 positions match TRBD2. CDR1 and CDR2 from the germline V gene are LGHDT and YNNKEL (reference sequence). There are 14 residues in the CDR3. The CDR3 DNA is TGTGCCAGCAGCCAAGATTTGAGCGGGGGCCCGACGGGATTT. This sequence encodes CASSQDLSGGPTGF.

CDR3 in amino acids: CASSPGVLSETQYF. The CDR3 DNA sequence: TGCGCCAGCAGCCCGGGGGTCCTTTCAGAGACCCAGTACTTC. This chain connects TRBV4-1 to TRBJ2-5, with a weak D call TRBD2 (6 bases). The germline V gene has CDR1 MGHRA and CDR2 YSYEKL. Trimming took 4 bases from V and 4 from J, leaving 13 bases between them. The CDR3 extends over 14 amino acids.

In this sample, this clone turned up a few times. The chain joins TRBV28 to TRBJ1-6, with D possibly being TRBD1 (6 bases). The CDR3 runs 13 residues. V dropped 6 bases and J dropped 9 bases, with 12 bases sitting between them. The germline V gene encodes CDR1 MDHEN and CDR2 SYDVKM. DNA of the CDR3: TGTGCCAGCAGGACCCAGGGGATTTCACCCCTCCACTTT. Protein: CASRTQGISPLHF.

CDR3 sequence reads: CATETGANTGELFF. The CDR3 nucleotides read TGTGCCACCGAGACAGGGGCGAACACCGGGGAGCTGTTTTTT. The chain couples TRBV19 to TRBJ2-2; 8 nucleotides match TRBD1. Trimming at V came to 10 bases and at J to 0 bases, leaving 4 bases not matched to a gene. Germline V gene sequence: CDR1 LNHDA, CDR2 SQIVND (reference sequence). The CDR3 spans 14 residues.

CDR3 DNA sequence: TGTGCCAGCAGTTCCCCTGGGGCGGGGGTCGACAATGAGCAGTTCTTC. Protein sequence: CASSSPGAGVDNEQFF. The chain employs TRBV28 and TRBJ2-1; 7 positions match TRBD2. CDR1 is MDHEN, CDR2 SYDVKM, per germline. This CDR3 is 16 amino acids long. Losses at the gene ends were 4 bases for V and 5 bases for J; bases not matched to a gene: 11.

This sequence joins TRBV14 and TRBJ1-6, with no clear D. CDR1 SGHDN and CDR2 FVKESK come from the germline V gene. Between the trimmed V and J ends, which lost 3 bases and 12 bases, there was a span of 18 bases. The CDR3 spans 15 residues. The CDR3 sequence: CASSHGGFRALPLHF. CDR3 bases: TGTGCCAGCAGCCACGGCGGCTTCCGTGCCCTACCCCTCCACTTT.

This clone was observed a single time. The chain employs TRBV3-1 (or the pseudogene TRBV3-2) and TRBJ1-1, with a weak D call TRBD1 (5 bases). Trimming removed 2 bases from V and 4 bases from J, with 11 bases in between. The V gene's germline CDR1 is LGHDT and CDR2 YNNKEL (reference sequence). The CDR3 is 14 residues long. CDR3 in DNA: TGTGCCAGCAGCCAAAGGGGAGGAGGCACTGAAGCTTTCTTT. This codes for CASSQRGGGTEAFF.

The chain has TRBV10-3 and TRBJ1-5, with D possibly TRBD1 on 5 matching bases. Trimming took 6 bases from V and 5 from J, leaving 11 bases between them. CDR1 and CDR2 from the germline V gene are ENHRY and SYGVKD. The CDR3 sequence is 13 residues long. The CDR3 sequence: CAISRGGDQPQHF. The CDR3 DNA is TGTGCCATCAGCCGGGGGGGGGATCAGCCCCAGCATTTT.